The source of this T cell receptor beta chain is a study of shared clonotypes between healthy human individuals. Libraries were prepared by immunoSEQ multiplex PCR; TCRdb keeps only in-frame clonotypes and omits some of them. The table has about 110,000 clones, around 68% seen once; the top ten hold around 25%. CDR1 is LNHNV and CDR2 is YYDKDF in the germline V gene (reference sequence). The CDR3 is 16 residues long. J lost 5 bases, V lost 3 bases, and 5 bases had no gene match. In its sample, this clone was seen a few times. The rearrangement uses TRBV15 and TRBJ2-7, with TRBD2 identical over 15 bases. The clonotype originates from a woman under 40 in good health. Sequenced: memory CD8+ T cells sorted from blood. Subset given: CD45RO+ cells pooled with CCR7-negative TemRA cells. CDR3 DNA sequence: TGTGCCACCAGCAGGGGACTAGCGGGGGGTTGGGACGAGCAGTACTTC. It yields the protein CATSRGLAGGWDEQYF.